This entry describes one TCR beta chain. Germline V CDR1 and CDR2: SGHDT, YYEEEE. The CDR3 contains 14 residues. Trimming removed 6 bases at V and 6 bases at J, with 18 bases between. Those enrolled, adults aged about 18 to 89 years, came from 24 US areas. Methods used by the authors: Reference gene primer amplification yielded estimated nucleated cell counts. Produced via immunoSEQ multiplex PCR; TCRdb's table is partial and in-frame only. D and trimming come from the DNA, and the V and J calls and clone size come from that table. The profile covers 70,000 to 90,000 clones, with around nine tenths appearing a single time and 1% to 1.5% taken by the ten largest. This sample is drawn from a study of blood T cell repertoires in COVID-19. Whole-study context: There were acute and convalescent COVID-19 samples, and they came from the United States, Italy and Spain.

The clonotype originates from a woman in her fifties or sixties with acute COVID-19. Material for sequencing was PBMCs or T cells enriched from blood (not recorded which). The chain has TRBV5-6 and TRBJ1-1, with D possibly being TRBD1 (6 bases). In DNA, the CDR3 is TGTGCCAGCACCACTGTGAGGGGGAGGGCTGAAGCTTTCTTT. Protein sequence: CASTTVRGRAEAFF.